This T cell receptor (beta chain) was obtained from a study of early T cells in non-severe SARS-CoV-2 infection. Study details: Sequenced material consisted of bulk RNA (from unsorted whole blood), and chains were unpaired. Study-wide points: Anti-spike CD8 responses were favored in VDJdb matching, and private and CD4 specificities were missed.

This clonotype has only a few counts. Its target is not known. The germline gives CDR1 SGHNT, CDR2 YYREEE (reference sequence). The CDR3 spans 16 residues. After removal of 0 bases from V and 1 base from J, the junction contained 5 bases not matched to a gene. Molecules of cDNA were individually given unique molecular identifiers that were attached to them. TCRdb redid the calling of the 5' RACE reads with MiXCR, one entry per CDR3 protein. In the table there are around 70,000 distinct CDR3 sequences, 12% of which are singletons. The chain employs TRBV5-4 and TRBJ2-3; 7 bases align to TRBD1. The TCR originated in an adult who was a healthcare worker with PCR-confirmed SARS-CoV-2 infection or an uninfected control (not recorded which). The sample comprised whole blood. In DNA, the CDR3 is TGTGCCAGCAGCTTGGGCGCAGGGGGACGCACAGATACGCAGTATTTT. Translation: CASSLGAGGRTDTQYF.